What follows is one TCR beta chain and its context. The antigen this receptor binds is unknown. No much larger clone exists at a distance of one base, and base qualities are not known. The library was built by means of the immunoSEQ multiplex PCR assay. In most patients, genomic DNA was isolated using the Qiagen DNeasy Blood and Tissue Kit and sent frozen to Adaptive Biotechnologies for TCR sequencing. For most patients, high-throughput TCR-beta CDR3 sequencing of genomic DNA was performed by Adaptive Biotechnologies. In the authors' own workflow: TCR sequencing data were retrieved from Adaptive's ImmunoSEQ software for about 17 patients, whereas a few other patients were processed with MiXCR and VDJtools. CD4 versus CD8 sorting errors were corrected by removing sequences found in both subsets at a frequency ratio below 5:1. CDR3 nucleotide sequences shared between donor and recipient were removed because their origin could not be assigned. To be classed as alloreactive, a clone needed at least 2-fold expansion over unstimulated cells and a minimum CFSE-low frequency of 0.002% (template counts) or 0.001% (read counts). Clones detected in sequenced pre-transplant spleen, lymph node, or MLR CFSE-low populations of the donor or recipient were defined as mappable. Cumulative frequency of alloreactive clones was calculated as a percentage of all sequences weighted by copy number. Not all clones reach the TCRdb copy of this immuneACCESS table, which keeps in-frame sequences only. Checked studies attribute under half of the gap to unresolved V genes and leave the rest unexplained. V and J calls and clone size follow that table, whereas D and trimming were derived from the DNA. This sample has around 110,000 clones in its table, and roughly nine tenths of those were observed once. Together, the top ten hold approximately 0.25% of the sample.

The data are from a study of graft-versus-host responses after intestinal transplantation (dated by TCRdb to the early 2020s). In the study overall: The transplants that recipients got were multivisceral, liver-intestinal, or isolated intestinal. After intestinal transplantation, graft-versus-host and host-versus-graft alloreactive T cell clones in the graft, circulation and bone marrow were tracked using bulk TCR-beta CDR3 sequencing. Alloreactive clones were identified by sequencing pre-transplant mixed lymphocyte reaction products and comparing these products with unstimulated pre-transplant donor and recipient T cells. Anti-thymocyte globulin induction was given to all recipients, followed by maintenance tacrolimus and steroids for two to three years. A peak of at least 4% donor T cells among recipient peripheral blood mononuclear cells was the definition used for donor T cell macrochimerism. Of the roughly 26 intestinal transplant recipients enrolled in the cohort, one of whom was a retransplant, a few patients without pretransplant specimens were excluded. Rather than going through the commercial service, samples from a few later patients were sequenced in-house on an Illumina MiSeq and processed with MiXCR.

Reading the label with the study, this specimen's time point is: cells obtained before transplantation from donor or recipient. CD3+CD4+ and CD3+CD8+ populations were FACS-sorted from unstimulated pre-transplant donor and recipient cells taken from spleen or lymph nodes. The CDR3 numbers 15 residues from cysteine through phenylalanine. The retained sequence is limited to the CDR3, 45 bases, with the frame set at the first base. CDR1 and CDR2, looked up from the germline V gene (reference sequence), are SEHNR and FQNEAQ. Deletion took 0 bases off V and 1 base off J, with a span of 10 bases between the germline ends. Overall results and qualifications from the work: The relatively low number and heterogeneity of intestinal transplant patients limited the conclusions. Early after transplant, peak levels of circulating GvH clones were found to be associated with declines in HvG clones. High GvH to HvG T cell clonal ratios were observed in the allografts of patients with donor T cell macrochimerism. GvH clones turned up in recipient bone marrow, with some appearing earlier in ileal mucosa or blood, a pattern consistent with an intestinal mucosal origin.

The sequence is built from TRBV7-9 and TRBJ2-7, with TRBD1 as a weak D call on 6 bases. The receptor was derived from a human donor who was the organ donor for an intestinal transplant. This specimen consisted of unstimulated CD4+ T cells sorted from spleen or lymph node cells, obtained before transplant. The CDR3 region: CASSLAQQGSYEQYF. The DNA reads as follows: TGTGCCAGCAGCTTAGCGCAGCAGGGGTCCTACGAGCAGTACTTC.